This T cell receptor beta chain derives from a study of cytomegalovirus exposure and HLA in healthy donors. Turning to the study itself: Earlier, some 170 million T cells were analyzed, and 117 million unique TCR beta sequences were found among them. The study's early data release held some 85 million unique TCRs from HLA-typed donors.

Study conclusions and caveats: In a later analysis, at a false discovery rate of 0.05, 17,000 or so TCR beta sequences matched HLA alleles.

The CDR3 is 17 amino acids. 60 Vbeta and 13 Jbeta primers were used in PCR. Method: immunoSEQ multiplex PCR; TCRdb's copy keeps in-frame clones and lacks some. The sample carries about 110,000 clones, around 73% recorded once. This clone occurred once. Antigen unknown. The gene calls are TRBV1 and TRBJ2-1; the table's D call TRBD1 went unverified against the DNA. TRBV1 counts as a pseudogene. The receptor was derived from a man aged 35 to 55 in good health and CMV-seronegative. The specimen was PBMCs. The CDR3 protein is CTSSQPGTESSYNEQFF. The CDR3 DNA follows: TGCACCAGCAGCCAACCAGGGACAGAGAGCTCCTACAATGAGCAGTTCTTC.